This TCR beta chain was sequenced during a study of beta chain features in type 1 diabetes. All of the isolated RNA was reverse transcribed, so expressed TCRB transcripts were sequenced. Clones were sequenced by immunoSEQ multiplex PCR, and TCRdb holds only the in-frame ones, with some missing. The sample holds 300,000 to 450,000 clones, 15% to 20% seen once. Losses at the gene ends were 1 base for V and 3 bases for J; bases not matched to a gene: 9. In germline, CDR1 is LGHNA, CDR2 YNFKEQ. This CDR3 region has 17 residues. The material sequenced was naive CD4+ T cells from blood. This chain uses TRBV4-2 with TRBJ1-5; 7 bases map to TRBD1. The TCR was taken from a woman aged 18-29 years in good health. CDR3 in amino acids: CASSQVVGTGVNQPQHF. Written as DNA, the CDR3 is TGTGCCAGCAGCCAAGTTGTAGGAACAGGGGTCAATCAGCCCCAGCATTTT.